This T cell receptor (beta chain) emerged from a study of blood T cell repertoires in COVID-19. As for the study in general: In each case, the material was cDNA or gDNA derived from T cells, B-cell-depleted T cells, or PBMCs.

Trimming removed 1 base from V and 4 bases from J; junction bases left unmatched: 6. CDR1 SGHRS and CDR2 YFSETQ come from the germline V gene. The CDR3 runs 15 residues. Authors' analysis steps: Reference gene primer amplification in the assay estimated nucleated cell counts. Generated by immunoSEQ multiplex PCR, the TCRdb table keeps only in-frame clones and is missing some. V and J calls and clone size are copied from that table; D and trimming were computed from the DNA. This sample has hundreds of thousands of clones, with about 87% found just once. In Seattle, patients joined the study during active infection and were tracked longitudinally.

The genes are TRBV5-1 and TRBJ2-7; 9 bases map to TRBD1. The sequence was collected from a woman in her fifties or sixties with COVID-19, enrolled during active disease. Sequenced input: peripheral blood. The CDR3: CASSLWTGVGYEQYF. DNA for the CDR3: TGCGCCAGCAGCTTGTGGACAGGGGTCGGGTACGAGCAGTACTTC.